The clone carrying this T cell receptor beta chain has a handful of counts. V shed 5 bases and J 5 bases; nucleotides not matched to a gene: 6. The CDR3 has 14 amino acids. The germline V gene encodes CDR1 SEHNR and CDR2 FQNEAQ (reference sequence). This sample is drawn from a study of cytomegalovirus exposure and HLA in healthy donors. Amplification used 60 Vbeta primers and 13 Jbeta primers. Generated by immunoSEQ multiplex PCR, the TCRdb table keeps only in-frame clones and is missing some. This sample has about 200,000 clones; about nine tenths occur once, and the top ten carry approximately 0.98%.

The receptor comes from a boy aged 2 to 9 in good health and CMV-seronegative. Sequences were obtained from PBMCs. The rearrangement uses TRBV7-9 and TRBJ1-5; 7 positions match TRBD1. The CDR3 DNA sequence: TGTGCCAGCAGCGTACAGGGGTGGGATCAGCCCCAGCATTTT. As protein: CASSVQGWDQPQHF. Filled out from reference TRBV7-9 and TRBJ1-5, the complete variable domain reads DTGVSQNPRHKITKRGQNVTFRCDPISEHNRLYWYRQTLGQGPEFLTYFQNEAQLEKSRLLSDRFSAERPKGSFSTLEIQRTEQGDSAMYLCASSVQGWDQPQHFGDGTRLSIL.